The rows below give T cell receptor beta chains drawn from one sample of a study of human T cells and chemical hapten exposure. TCRdb used MiXCR to reprocess the 5' RACE reads, holding one entry per CDR3 protein. The data contain under 150,000 distinct CDR3 sequences, 15% to 20% of them singletons. The receptors shown here come from a human donor in good health. Both conserved end residues are part of each CDR3. A D gene is named only where the DNA matches it firmly. A row's size may be missing; if present it is once, few, many or a size class.

clone size,D gene,V gene,J gene,CDR3 DNA,CDR3 protein
few,TRBD1,TRBV5-1,TRBJ1-1,TGCGCCAGCCGGGACAGGGAGAGAGTGAACACTGAAGCTTTCTTT,CASRDRERVNTEAFF
-,-,TRBV12-3/TRBV12-4,TRBJ1-5,TGTGCCAGCAGTTTGAAAGAGGGTATTGGTGATCAGCCCCAGCATTTT,CASSLKEGIGDQPQHF
few,TRBD2,TRBV5-1,TRBJ2-2,TGCGCCAGCAGCGCCGGGACTAGCGGTTACACCGGGGAGCTGTTTTTT,CASSAGTSGYTGELFF
-,-,TRBV27,TRBJ1-1,TGTGCCAGCAGCTCCCCTTTAGAGGCTGAAGCTTTCTTT,CASSSPLEAEAFF
many,-,TRBV6-2/TRBV6-3,TRBJ1-5,TGTGCCAGCAGATTGGGGCCGTATAGCAATCAGCCCCAGCATTTT,CASRLGPYSNQPQHF
-,TRBD1,TRBV5-1,TRBJ1-6,TGCGCCAGCTCGACAGGGAATAATTCACCCCTCCACTTT,CASSTGNNSPLHF
-,TRBD2,TRBV11-2,TRBJ2-3,TGTGCCAGCAGCTTAGAAGCTAGCGGACTTCGCACAGATACGCAGTATTTT,CASSLEASGLRTDTQYF
few,-,TRBV28,TRBJ2-5,TGTGCCAGCAGATCTGGGACATACCAGGTCGGGACCCAGTACTTC,CASRSGTYQVGTQYF
-,-,TRBV28,TRBJ1-2,TGTGCCAGCAGTCAATCCCCATCTTCCCGCAGCTTC,CASSQSPSSRSF
few,TRBD2,TRBV6-1,TRBJ2-1,TGTGCCAGCAATATGGAGCTAGCGGGAGCCAATGAGCAGTTCTTC,CASNMELAGANEQFF
-,-,TRBV7-2,TRBJ2-7,TGTGCCAGCAGGAAGACCGGGACCCCCGCCTCCTACGAGCAGTACTTC,CASRKTGTPASYEQYF
few,-,TRBV5-1,TRBJ2-1,TGCGCCAGCACTCTTGGCAACTCCTACAATGAGCAGTTCTTC,CASTLGNSYNEQFF
-,TRBD2,TRBV5-1,TRBJ2-3,TGCGCCAGCAGGGAGCTAGCGGGAGGGCCGACAGATACGCAGTATTTT,CASRELAGGPTDTQYF
-,TRBD1,TRBV6-5,TRBJ1-1,TGTGCCAGCAGTCCAGCCGGGACAGGGTATGGAGCTTTCTTT,CASSPAGTGYGAFF
-,-,TRBV9,TRBJ2-1,TGTGCCAGCACCCCCAGGCCTGGGATCAATGAGCAGTTCTTC,CASTPRPGINEQFF
-,-,TRBV5-6,TRBJ2-3,TGTGCCAGCAGCTGGGAGGATACGCAGTATTTT,CASSWEDTQYF
-,-,TRBV24-1,TRBJ2-7,TGTGCCACCAGTGATTTGATGGGGGACGAGCAGTACTTC,CATSDLMGDEQYF
many,-,TRBV24-1,TRBJ1-2,TGTGCCACCAGTCCTGGCTATGGCTACACCTTC,CATSPGYGYTF
-,-,TRBV10-2,TRBJ2-7,TGCGCCAGCAGTGAAGCTGGCTCCTACGAGCAGTACTTC,CASSEAGSYEQYF
-,TRBD1,TRBV4-1,TRBJ1-2,TGCGCCAGCAGCCACCAGGACAGGGGGGCCTATGGCTACACCTTC,CASSHQDRGAYGYTF
-,-,TRBV5-1,TRBJ1-2,TGCGCCAGCAGCTTGGGAAGGGGCGCCTATGGCTACACCTTC,CASSLGRGAYGYTF
-,-,TRBV12-3/TRBV12-4,TRBJ1-1,TGTGCCAGCAGCTTATACAGGGAACCGAACACTGAAGCTTTCTTT,CASSLYREPNTEAFF
few,TRBD1,TRBV5-1,TRBJ1-3,TGCGCCAGCAGCTCCGCGACAGGGAGTGGTGGAAACACCATATATTTT,CASSSATGSGGNTIYF
few,-,TRBV30,TRBJ2-3,TGTGCCTGGAGTGGACCGCTTAGCGGTTCCGGCACAGATACGCAGTATTTT,CAWSGPLSGSGTDTQYF
-,-,TRBV6-1,TRBJ2-6,TGTGCCAGCAGTGAATCCCTCAACGTCCTGACTTTC,CASSESLNVLTF
-,TRBD2,TRBV13,TRBJ2-7,TGTGCCAGCAGCTTTCCGACTAGCGGCAGGGACGAGCAGTACTTC,CASSFPTSGRDEQYF
few,-,TRBV2,TRBJ2-2,TGTGCCAGCAGTGCTGACAGAAACACCGGGGAGCTGTTTTTT,CASSADRNTGELFF
-,TRBD2,TRBV11-2,TRBJ2-1,TGTGCCAGCAGCCCCGTAGCGGGATACTCCTACAATGAGCAGTTCTTC,CASSPVAGYSYNEQFF
few,-,TRBV27,TRBJ1-1,TGTGCCAGCACTACTAGACAGGCTGCACGGACTGAAGCTTTCTTT,CASTTRQAARTEAFF
-,TRBD1,TRBV6-5,TRBJ2-5,TGTGCCAGCAGTTACCCCCGGGACAGCCAGTACTTC,CASSYPRDSQYF
few,-,TRBV11-3,TRBJ1-5,TGTGCCAGCAGCTTCTTTTCGTTGAGCAATCAGCCCCAGCATTTT,CASSFFSLSNQPQHF
few,-,TRBV7-3,TRBJ2-1,TGTGCCAGCAGCTTAAGGGCTAGTCGGGATGAGCAGTTCTTC,CASSLRASRDEQFF
-,-,TRBV5-1,TRBJ1-1,-,CASSLTFGTEAFF
-,TRBD1,TRBV5-1,TRBJ1-1,TGCGCCAGCAGCTTGGTCGGTGCTACAGGGGGCACTGAAGCTTTCTTT,CASSLVGATGGTEAFF
few,-,TRBV28,TRBJ1-1,TGTGCCAGCAGAACGACAGAACTGGGGAACACTGAAGCTTTCTTT,CASRTTELGNTEAFF
few,-,TRBV28,TRBJ2-3,TGTGCCAGCACCCCCGATCTCCGAGGGACGCAGTATTTT,CASTPDLRGTQYF
-,-,TRBV21-1,TRBJ2-2,TGTGCCAGCAGCAACCGGGACACTAGATGCGGGAGGCGATTAAACACCGGGGAGCTGTTTTTT,CASSNRDTRCGRRLNTGELFF
-,-,TRBV4-1,TRBJ1-2,TGCGCCAGCAGCCAAGCCACCGGGACGGGCTATGGCTACACCTTC,CASSQATGTGYGYTF
-,TRBD2,TRBV9,TRBJ2-2,TGTGCCAGCAGCGCTAGCGGGTCTCACACCGGGGAGCTGTTTTTT,CASSASGSHTGELFF
-,TRBD2,TRBV3-1,TRBJ2-1,TGTGCCAGCAGCCAGGTGGGTACTAGCGGGAGCAGAGAGCAGTTCTTC,CASSQVGTSGSREQFF
few,-,TRBV3-1,TRBJ2-2,TGTGCCAGCAGCCAAGATTGGTCAGGGCACCTAGCCACCGGGGAGCTGTTTTTT,CASSQDWSGHLATGELFF
few,-,TRBV5-6,TRBJ1-5,TGTGCCAGCAGCTTGGGGGCCATTGATCAGCCCCAGCATTTT,CASSLGAIDQPQHF
-,TRBD2,TRBV19,TRBJ2-7,TGTGGCAGTAGTAAAGCCGGGACTAGCGGCTCCTACGAGCAGTACTTC,CGSSKAGTSGSYEQYF
few,-,TRBV5-6,TRBJ1-1,TGTGCCAGCACCCCTAGAGGACAGCTGAACACTGAAGCTTTCTTT,CASTPRGQLNTEAFF
few,TRBD1,TRBV20-1,TRBJ2-3,TGCAGTGCTAGAGTGGCAGCAGGGGGCATGACAGATACGCAGTATTTT,CSARVAAGGMTDTQYF
-,-,TRBV30,TRBJ2-3,TGTGCCTGGAGTGAAACGCCGGGACGGAGGGTATCCGATACGCAGTATTTT,CAWSETPGRRVSDTQYF
once,-,TRBV28,TRBJ2-7,TGTGACAGCAGCCCCGGCGGGGAGCAGTACTTC,CDSSPGGEQYF
few,-,TRBV20-1,TRBJ1-5,TGCAGTGCTAGCGCAGGGACTTATAGCAATCAGCCCCAGCATTTT,CSASAGTYSNQPQHF
-,TRBD1,TRBV12-3/TRBV12-4,TRBJ2-2,TGTGCCAGCAGGCGGACAGGGTTTGGCACCGGGGAGCTGTTTTTT,CASRRTGFGTGELFF
-,TRBD2,TRBV10-1,TRBJ2-1,TGCGCCAGCAGGACTAGCGGGAGATCCCAGTTCTTC,CASRTSGRSQFF
few,TRBD2,TRBV24-1,TRBJ2-3,TGTGCCACCAGTGATTTGCGAGCGGGAGAGAGAGATACGCAGTATTTT,CATSDLRAGERDTQYF
-,-,TRBV28,TRBJ2-7,TGTGCCAGCAGTTTGGCAACCCCGGGACCTGGCGAGCAGTACTTC,CASSLATPGPGEQYF
few,-,TRBV28,TRBJ1-4,TGTGCCAGCAGTCCGCCGGGACCCCCTACCGAAAAACTGTTTTTT,CASSPPGPPTEKLFF
-,-,TRBV6-6,TRBJ1-5,TGTGCCAGCAGTTACGGATCAGGGGACAATCAGCCCCAGCATTTT,CASSYGSGDNQPQHF
few,-,TRBV5-1,TRBJ2-1,TGCGCCAGCAGTACAGATTATGAGCAGTTCTTC,CASSTDYEQFF
few,-,TRBV29-1,TRBJ1-1,TGCAGGGTAGGTGCTGAAGCTTTCTTT,CRVGAEAFF
few,-,TRBV6-1,TRBJ2-2,TGTGCCAGCACCCCATCGGGTCCGAACACCGGGGAGCTGTTTTTT,CASTPSGPNTGELFF
-,TRBD2,TRBV2,TRBJ2-1,TGTGCCAGCAGTAAGGGGGGCCTAGCGGGGGGATCCTACAATGAGCAGTTCTTC,CASSKGGLAGGSYNEQFF